Given below is one TCR beta chain in context. The target of this receptor is not known. Within one base of it there is no much larger clone, and no base qualities were kept. This record comes from a study of blood T cell repertoires in COVID-19 (dated by TCRdb to 2018 to 2020). For the study in its entirety: Collaborator samples came from the United States, Italy and Spain and covered acute and convalescent phases of COVID-19. Sample metadata almost always included a de-identified subject ID, COVID-19 status, age in years and sex. The prospective study material was composed of cDNA or gDNA derived from T cells, B-cell-depleted T cells, or PBMCs. The repertoires were made available in a free public database intended to serve as a resource for research on the immune response to SARS-CoV-2. Deeply sampled blood TCRbeta repertoires from subjects exposed to, actively infected with, or recovered from COVID-19 were included in the dataset. The samples were drawn from the first 160 participants of the ongoing ImmuneRACE study and from 1,254 subjects provided by 6 global collaborators. HLA class I and class II types, where available, came from metadata supplied by the sample provider rather than from assay-based typing. What the study reported, not specific to this receptor: How much clinical and demographic metadata was included differed by source and by participant, and the metadata was provided uncurated.

TCRbeta CDR3 regions were amplified from genomic DNA by means of the immunoSEQ Assay, a bias-controlled multiplex PCR. The paper's processing steps were these. The number of nucleated cells in each sample was estimated by amplification of reference gene primers within the assay. Sequence reads were collapsed and filtered to measure the absolute abundance of every unique TCRbeta CDR3 rearrangement. For each sample, productive Simpson clonality was calculated as the square root of Simpson's diversity index over productive rearrangements. This is the immuneACCESS table as TCRdb keeps it, with only in-frame sequences that have V and J called. A part of the clones is gone; compared with another copy, unresolved V genes explain less than half, and the rest is unexplained. V and J calls and clone size are as listed in that table; D and trimming were resolved from the DNA. The sample has about 210,000 clones on record, around 86% of them singletons. The ten largest clonotypes hold 8% to 9% of the sample.

CDR1 and CDR2 (SGHNT, YYREEE) derive from the germline V gene (reference sequence). V is pruned by 1 base and J by 6 bases, leaving 5 bases of the junction without a gene match. There are 15 amino acids in the CDR3, from cysteine to phenylalanine inclusive. Left in the record is the CDR3 DNA by itself, 45 bases read in frame from the first base. Enrolling through a virtual design, the prospective study's participants ranged in age from about 18 to 100 years and lived across 24 United States geographic areas. Cohort assignment in the prospective study relied on participant-reported clinical history from a screening survey and a study questionnaire. In the prospective study, mobile phlebotomists collected whole blood, serum and a nasopharyngeal or oropharyngeal swab from each participant. Additional blood draws and questionnaires over an approximately 2-month period could optionally be provided by prospective study participants. Blood samples from the prospective study were shipped frozen or at room temperature prior to DNA extraction.

Recombination joined TRBV5-4 with TRBJ2-2; the central 8 bases match TRBD1. The TCR originated in a woman in her 50s with acute COVID-19. The specimen was PBMCs or T cells enriched from blood (not recorded which). The DNA is TGTGCCAGCAGCTTGCGGCAGGGGGCCCCCGGGGAGCTGTTTTTT. This gives the protein CASSLRQGAPGELFF.